Presented here are 28 T cell receptor beta chains from one specimen sequenced in a study of T cell repertoires in cytomegalovirus infection. For these receptors, no antigen is known. TCRdb re-derived calls from the reads in MiXCR, one entry per CDR3 protein. The sample has fewer than 650,000 distinct CDR3 sequences; approximately 40% are singletons. Sequencing used cultured PBMCs, obtained from culture after CMV antigen stimulation. The receptors here all came from a human donor in good health (CMV status not recorded). Some clones in this sample may be carry-over from other donors' samples.

The V and J genes are TRBV4-2 and TRBJ2-4; 7 bases are shared with TRBD2. The V and J ends lost 1 base and 3 bases, in that order; junction bases with no gene match: 9. The CDR3 runs 17 residues. CDR1 is LGHNA, CDR2 YNFKEQ, per germline. CDR3 sequence (DNA): TGTGCCAGCAGCCAAGTGGGACGGGGGGACCACAAAAACATTCAGTACTTC. Translation: CASSQVGRGDHKNIQYF.

The rearrangement uses TRBV6-6 and TRBJ2-1, with D perhaps assigned TRBD1 or TRBD2 (5 bases each). The CDR3 loop spans 14 amino acids. The germline V gene has CDR1 MNHNY and CDR2 SVGAGI (reference sequence). Trimming shortened V by 0 bases and J by 7 bases, and 10 bases separated the two germline ends. The CDR3 here is CASSYSWGKNEQFF. The CDR3 DNA sequence: TGTGCCAGCAGTTACTCGTGGGGGAAGAATGAGCAGTTCTTC.

In DNA form, the CDR3 reads TGTGCCAGGGGATACCGACACGAGAACACCGGGGAGCTGTTTTTT. This gives the protein CARGYRHENTGELFF. The V call is TRBV28, the J call TRBJ2-2; no definite D call. Germline V CDR1 and CDR2: MDHEN, SYDVKM. The CDR3 length is 15 residues. V lost 9 bases and J lost 1, with 15 bases in between.

The CDR3 bases are TGTGCCAGCAGCCGGTCGAGGGAGCAGTACTTC. Translation gives CASSRSREQYF. The chain joins TRBV6-2 or TRBV6-3 to TRBJ2-7; unclear D gene. Between the trimmed V and J ends, which lost 6 bases and 7 bases, there was a span of 10 bases. CDR3 length: 11 amino acids. Looked up from germline, CDR1 is MNHEY and CDR2 is SVGEGT.

This clonotype has ten or more counts. The chain combines TRBV9 with TRBJ2-1, with D possibly being TRBD2 (6 bases). CDR1 SGDLS and CDR2 YYNGEE come from the germline V gene. The CDR3 has 15 residues. V was pared by 4 bases and J by 2 bases, with 13 bases between. The CDR3 spells CASSISGPAYNEQFF. The CDR3 bases are TGTGCCAGCAGCATTAGCGGACCTGCCTACAATGAGCAGTTCTTC.

J is TRBJ2-2 and V is TRBV7-2; the D is unclear. The CDR3 spans 16 residues. CDR1 and CDR2 from the germline V gene are SGHTA and FQGNSA. V lost 5 bases and J 0 bases, leaving 13 bases between the germline ends. In DNA, the CDR3 is TGTGCCAGCAGCAAAAGGAGTGGCGCGAACACCGGGGAGCTGTTTTTT. Protein: CASSKRSGANTGELFF.

The chain joins TRBV2 to TRBJ2-5; D is undetermined. Germline lookup yields CDR1 SNHLY and CDR2 FYNNEI. Trimming removed 6 bases from V and 1 base from J, with 12 bases in between. The CDR3 has 14 residues. Written as DNA, the CDR3 is TGTGCCAGCAGGGCCGCGGTGGCCCAAGAGACCCAGTACTTC. Translating it yields CASRAAVAQETQYF.

V is TRBV7-4 and J is TRBJ2-5; 7 bases map to TRBD1. The germline gives CDR1 SGHVT, CDR2 SQSDAQ. The CDR3 is 18 amino acids. Trimming cost V 3 bases and J 2 bases; bases outside gene matches: 15. The CDR3 region is CASSFGPGDARGQETQYF. DNA of the CDR3: TGTGCCAGCAGCTTTGGCCCCGGGGACGCCAGGGGGCAAGAGACCCAGTACTTC. The complete variable domain, with remaining parts taken from reference TRBV7-4 and TRBJ2-5, reads GAGVSQSPRYKVAKRGRDVALRCDSISGHVTLYWYRQTLGQGSEVLTYSQSDAQRDKSGRPSGRFSAERPERSVSTLKIQRTEQGDSAVYLCASSFGPGDARGQETQYFGPGTRLLVL.

V is TRBV4-1 and J is TRBJ1-2, with D possibly being TRBD1 (6 bases). The germline V gene has CDR1 MGHRA and CDR2 YSYEKL. The CDR3 is 14 amino acids. V was cut by 2 bases and J by 4 bases, with 11 bases left in between. In nucleotides, the CDR3 is TGCGCCAGCAGCCAAACCGGGACAAGCTATGGCTACACCTTC. Translating it yields CASSQTGTSYGYTF.

V and J are TRBV28 and TRBJ2-7, with D unclear. The CDR3 runs 13 residues. Trimming shortened V by 7 bases and J by 0 bases, and 10 bases separated the two germline ends. CDR1 is MDHEN, CDR2 SYDVKM, per germline. The CDR3 coding sequence is TGTGCCAGCACCTGGACGGACTCCTACGAGCAGTACTTC. Encoded protein: CASTWTDSYEQYF.

The chain uses TRBV4-3 and TRBJ2-7, with 10 bases fitting TRBD1. Germline CDR1 is LGHNA and CDR2 is YSLEER. This CDR3 is built from 14 residues. V gave up 2 bases and J gave up 7 bases; unmatched junction bases: 5. The DNA of the CDR3 is TGCGCCAGCAGCCAAAAGACAGGGGGCGCGGAGCAGTACTTC. It codes for CASSQKTGGAEQYF.

The chain combines TRBV4-1 with TRBJ1-2; D is ambiguous. This CDR3 is 16 amino acids long. The germline gives CDR1 MGHRA, CDR2 YSYEKL. Trimming removed 0 bases at V and 1 base at J, with 12 bases between. Here the CDR3 reads CASSQDIGKFNYGYTF. CDR3 coding DNA: TGCGCCAGCAGCCAAGATATCGGAAAATTTAACTATGGCTACACCTTC.

The V call is TRBV20-1, the J call TRBJ1-6, with 7 bases that match TRBD1. This CDR3 is 16 amino acids long. Per the germline V gene, CDR1 is DFQATT and CDR2 is SNEGSKA (reference sequence). With 4 bases clipped from V and 5 bases from J, the junction kept 11 bases outside the gene matches. The chain's CDR3 is CSANRGYGLNNSPLHF. CDR3 nucleotide sequence: TGCAGTGCTAACAGGGGATACGGATTAAATAATTCACCCCTCCACTTT.

The rearrangement uses TRBV18 and TRBJ2-7; 8 bases fit TRBD1. Trimming at V came to 4 bases and at J to 5 bases, leaving 19 bases not matched to a gene. Looked up from germline, CDR1 is KGHSH and CDR2 is LQKENI. The CDR3 spans 18 residues. The CDR3, as DNA: TGTGCCAGCTCACTCCGGGACAGGCGACAATCGAGAGTGGACGAGCAGTACTTC. Residues: CASSLRDRRQSRVDEQYF.

This clonotype was seen at least ten times. The CDR3 DNA reads as TGTGCCAGCAGCTCCCAGAGTGGCTTGGGGGGTGAGCAGTTCTTC. It codes for CASSSQSGLGGEQFF. The chain employs TRBV7-2 and TRBJ2-1; possible D gene TRBD2, 6 bases. The CDR3 is 15 amino acids. Trimming left V 4 bases short and J 9 bases short, with 19 bases between. Germline lookup yields CDR1 SGHTA and CDR2 FQGNSA.

In its sample, this clonotype was seen a few times. The chain is built from TRBV19 and TRBJ1-2; 8 bases map to TRBD1. CDR1 is LNHDA and CDR2 is SQIVND in the germline V gene (reference sequence). J was trimmed by 3 bases and V by 6 bases; bases with no gene match: 6. CDR3 length: 14 amino acids. DNA for the CDR3: TGTGCCAGTAGAAACGACAGGGGTTACTATGGCTACACCTTC. Translation: CASRNDRGYYGYTF.

This clonotype has just one count. J is TRBJ2-7 and V is TRBV7-2; 8 nucleotides agree with TRBD1. Per germline, CDR1 SGHTA and CDR2 FQGNSA. The junction had 12 bases not matched to a gene; V was cut back by 4 bases and J by 4 bases. The CDR3 has 16 amino acids. The CDR3 loop reads CASSSSRGHQGYEQYF. In DNA, the CDR3 is TGTGCCAGCAGCTCTAGCAGGGGGCATCAAGGTTACGAGCAGTACTTC. Full variable domain (rest looked up from reference TRBV7-2 and TRBJ2-7): GAGVSQSPSNKVTEKGKDVELRCDPISGHTALYWYRQSLGQGLEFLIYFQGNSAPDKSGLPSDRFSAERTGGSVSTLTIQRTQQEDSAVYLCASSSSRGHQGYEQYFGPGTRLTVT.

The rearrangement joins TRBV5-6 to TRBJ1-1; D possibly corresponds to TRBD1 (5 bases). The germline V and J ends were trimmed by 0 bases and 1 base, with 7 bases remaining between them. Germline loops: CDR1 SGHDT, CDR2 YYEEEE. The CDR3 is made up of 14 amino acids. The CDR3, as DNA: TGTGCCAGCAGCTTGGTACAGGCGAACACTGAAGCTTTCTTT. It encodes CASSLVQANTEAFF.

The chain couples TRBV19 to TRBJ2-3; 12 nucleotides agree with TRBD2. J lost 3 bases, V lost 10 bases, and 5 bases had no gene match. This CDR3 region has 14 residues. Germline CDR1 LNHDA, CDR2 SQIVND (reference sequence). The CDR3, as DNA: TGTGCCACCTCCGGGACTAGCGGGACAGATACGCAGTATTTT. This translates into CATSGTSGTDTQYF.

The chain employs TRBV12-3 or TRBV12-4 and TRBJ1-5; unclear D gene. V was cut by 4 bases and J by 7 bases, with 14 bases left in between. CDR3 size: 14 residues. CDR3 in DNA: TGTGCCAGCAGTTGGGGAACCCGGGAGCAGCCCCAGCATTTT. This codes for CASSWGTREQPQHF.

V and J are TRBV6-2 or TRBV6-3 and TRBJ2-2; 14 bases are shared with TRBD2. There are 14 residues in the CDR3. CDR1 and CDR2 from the germline V gene are MNHEY and SVGEGT. V was clipped by 10 bases and J by 6 bases; unmatched bases: 4. CDR3 in DNA: TGTGCCACCGTGGGACTAGCGGGAGCCGGGGAGCTGTTTTTT. Protein product: CATVGLAGAGELFF.

This clonotype was observed many times. The gene calls are TRBV7-2 and TRBJ2-3; TRBD2 agrees at 10 bases. The trim removed 3 bases at V and 2 bases at J, leaving 2 bases unmatched. The germline V gene has CDR1 SGHTA and CDR2 FQGNSA. The CDR3 length is 15 residues. CDR3 in amino acids: CASSFSGGTTDTQYF. The CDR3 coding sequence is TGTGCCAGCAGCTTTAGCGGGGGGACCACAGATACGCAGTATTTT.

This clonotype was counted a few times. In DNA form, the CDR3 reads TGTGCCAGCAGCTTAGACCGTTTAGCGGGGGGGCCCAGGGCCTACAATGAGCAGTTCTTC. Residues: CASSLDRLAGGPRAYNEQFF. The chain links TRBV11-2 to TRBJ2-1, with TRBD2 identical over 11 bases. Germline V gives CDR1 SGHAT, CDR2 FQNNGV. The CDR3 is 20 amino acids. The trim removed 0 bases at V and 2 bases at J, leaving 12 bases unmatched.

The J gene is TRBJ1-6, the V gene TRBV7-9; perhaps TRBD1 as D (5 bases). The germline CDR1 and CDR2 sequences are SEHNR and FQNEAQ (reference sequence). The CDR3 has 16 residues. V lost 4 bases to trimming and J lost 3 bases, with 13 bases between them. For the CDR3, the DNA is TGTGCCAGCAGCTCGGGGGGGGGGAACTATAATTCACCCCTCCACTTT. Its translation is CASSSGGGNYNSPLHF.

This clonotype has only a few counts. CDR3 residues: CASSLGHGRLNTEAFF. CDR3 sequence (DNA): TGTGCCAGCAGCTTAGGACACGGGCGATTGAACACTGAAGCTTTCTTT. The chain is built from TRBV7-8 and TRBJ1-1; D call uncertain. The CDR3 has 16 residues. Germline-derived CDR1 and CDR2 are SGHVS and FQNEAQ. Trimming took off 1 base at V and 0 bases at J, with 12 bases between the two ends.

This clonotype showed up many times. The V call is TRBV7-2, the J call TRBJ2-3, with TRBD2 identical over 8 bases. Germline V gene sequence: CDR1 SGHTA, CDR2 FQGNSA. V shed 4 bases, J shed 6 bases, and the junction held 6 bases outside the gene matches. The CDR3 is 14 residues long. CDR3 nucleotides: TGTGCCAGCAGCTCTCGGTCGGGGGGGGATACGCAGTATTTT. Encoded protein: CASSSRSGGDTQYF. The complete variable domain, with remaining parts taken from reference TRBV7-2 and TRBJ2-3, reads GAGVSQSPSNKVTEKGKDVELRCDPISGHTALYWYRQSLGQGLEFLIYFQGNSAPDKSGLPSDRFSAERTGGSVSTLTIQRTQQEDSAVYLCASSSRSGGDTQYFGPGTRLTVL.

The J gene is TRBJ2-7, the V gene TRBV7-4; D might be TRBD2 (5 bases). Trimming pared 10 bases from V and 5 bases from J, leaving 15 bases between. Germline V lookup: CDR1 SGHVT, CDR2 SQSDAQ. The CDR3 contains 12 residues. The CDR3 DNA follows: TGTGCCATCATGAGCTACGGGAACGAGCAGTACTTC. This translates into CAIMSYGNEQYF.

V and J are TRBV6-6 and TRBJ2-7, with D perhaps being TRBD1 or TRBD2 (5 bases each). The V gene lost 10 bases and the J gene lost 6 bases, with 16 bases spanning the gap. CDR1 and CDR2 from the germline V gene are MNHNY and SVGAGI (reference sequence). The CDR3 loop spans 12 amino acids. CDR3: CATGVGTGEQYF. The CDR3 DNA follows: TGTGCCACCGGCGTCGGGACGGGCGAGCAGTACTTC.